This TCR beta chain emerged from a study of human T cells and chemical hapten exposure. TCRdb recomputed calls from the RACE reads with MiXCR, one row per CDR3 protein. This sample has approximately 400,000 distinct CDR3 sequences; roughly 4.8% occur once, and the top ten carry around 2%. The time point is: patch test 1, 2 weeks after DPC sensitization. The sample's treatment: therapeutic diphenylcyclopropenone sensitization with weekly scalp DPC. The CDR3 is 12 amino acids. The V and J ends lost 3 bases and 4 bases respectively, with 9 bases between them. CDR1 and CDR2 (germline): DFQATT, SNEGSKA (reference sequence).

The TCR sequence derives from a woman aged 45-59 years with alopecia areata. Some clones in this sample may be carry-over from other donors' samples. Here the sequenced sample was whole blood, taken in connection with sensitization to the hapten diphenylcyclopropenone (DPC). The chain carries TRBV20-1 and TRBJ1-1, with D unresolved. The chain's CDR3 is CSASLESTEAFF. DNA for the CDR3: TGCAGTGCTAGTCTGGAGAGCACTGAAGCTTTCTTT.